This TCR beta chain was identified in a study of blood T cell repertoires in COVID-19. Whole-study context: Samples representing acute and convalescent COVID-19 were sourced from the United States, Italy and Spain. PBMCs, B-cell-depleted T cells, or T cells provided the cDNA or gDNA that made up the material.

This clone was picked up one time. As handled by the study authors: Estimated nucleated cell counts came from reference gene primer amplification. The repertoire was sequenced with immunoSEQ multiplex PCR; TCRdb's copy has only in-frame clones and lacks some. The V and J calls and the clone size are those of that table, but D and trimming were determined from the DNA. The data hold fewer than 250,000 clones, with roughly 80% observed a single time. J was trimmed by 6 bases and V by 7 bases; bases with no gene match: 8. Germline V CDR1 and CDR2: MNHEY, SVGAGI. CDR3 length equals 15 residues. Material: peripheral blood. The receptor was derived from a middle-aged woman with active or convalescent COVID-19. The chain links TRBV6-5 to TRBJ1-5, with 11 bases aligning to TRBD1. CDR3 DNA sequence: TGTGCCAGCAATGCGGGACAGGGGGTAGGTCAGCCCCAGCATTTT. Translating gives CASNAGQGVGQPQHF.